The next 19 T cell receptor beta chains were all read from a single sample in a study of blood T cell repertoires in COVID-19. The assay was immunoSEQ multiplex PCR, and TCRdb's table has in-frame clones only and misses some. This sample has under 200,000 clones; 75% to 90% occur once, and the top ten carry approximately 3%. What was sequenced was PBMCs or T cells enriched from blood (not recorded which). The source is a woman aged 55-69 years who had recovered from COVID-19.

The chain is built from TRBV5-4 and TRBJ2-2, with D perhaps matching TRBD1 (6 bases). The CDR3 is 15 residues long. Germline loops: CDR1 SGHNT, CDR2 YYREEE (reference sequence). V was shortened by 3 bases and J by 0 bases, with 9 bases between the two germline ends. In DNA form, the CDR3 reads TGTGCCAGCAGCTCACGACAGGCGAACACCGGGGAGCTGTTTTTT. Translated: CASSSRQANTGELFF.

There are a few counts of this clone. The V call is TRBV3-1 (or the pseudogene TRBV3-2), the J call TRBJ1-3, with 7 bases matching TRBD1. Germline CDR1 reads LGHDT; CDR2 reads YNNKEL (reference sequence). J was trimmed by 4 bases and V by 0 bases; bases with no gene match: 3. This CDR3 comprises 15 residues. CDR3 protein: CASSQDAGGGNTIYF. CDR3 in DNA: TGTGCCAGCAGCCAAGATGCAGGGGGAGGAAACACCATATATTTT.

The rearrangement uses TRBV19 and TRBJ1-3, with D unresolved. Germline V gene data show CDR1 as LNHDA and CDR2 as SQIVND (reference sequence). V lost 1 base and J lost 1, with 11 bases in between. This CDR3 spans 16 amino acids. CDR3 sequence: CASSIVAGASGNTIYF. CDR3 in DNA: TGTGCCAGTAGTATAGTGGCAGGTGCGTCTGGAAACACCATATATTTT.

This chain uses TRBV2 with TRBJ1-1; D unclear. The V gene lost 2 bases and the J gene lost 7 bases, with 11 bases spanning the gap. This CDR3 region has 13 residues. CDR1 and CDR2 (germline): SNHLY, FYNNEI. CDR3 protein: CASSENLVGEAFF. The CDR3 DNA reads TGTGCCAGCAGTGAAAATTTGGTCGGTGAAGCTTTCTTT. The full variable domain, with the rest looked up from reference TRBV2 and TRBJ1-1, is EPEVTQTPSHQVTQMGQEVILRCVPISNHLYFYWYRQILGQKVEFLVSFYNNEISEKSEIFDDQFSVERPDGSNFTLKIRSTKLEDSAMYFCASSENLVGEAFFGQGTRLTVV.

This chain links TRBV6-5 with TRBJ2-2; TRBD1 agrees at 7 bases. The CDR3 consists of 15 residues. V lost 2 bases and J lost 3; bases outside the gene matches: 3. The germline CDR1 and CDR2 sequences are MNHEY and SVGAGI. CDR3: CASSYRGRYTGELFF. CDR3 DNA: TGTGCCAGCAGTTACAGGGGGCGGTACACCGGGGAGCTGTTTTTT.

V is TRBV5-1 and J is TRBJ1-5; D is unresolved. Germline CDR1 SGHRS, CDR2 YFSETQ. Between the trimmed V and J ends, which lost 0 bases and 0 bases, there was a span of 4 bases. This CDR3 region has 14 residues. Written as DNA, the CDR3 is TGCGCCAGCAGCTTGGACATTAGCAATCAGCCCCAGCATTTT. This encodes CASSLDISNQPQHF.

CDR3 sequence (DNA): TGTGCCAGCAGGGAGCAGGTGGAGGGGAGTGGCTACACCTTC. Protein sequence: CASREQVEGSGYTF. The V and J genes are TRBV3-1 (or the pseudogene TRBV3-2) and TRBJ1-2; TRBD1 is a possible D gene (5 bases). The ends were cut back, 6 bases at V and 7 bases at J, with 18 bases in the middle. The length of the CDR3 is 14 residues. Germline assignment: CDR1 LGHDT and CDR2 YNNKEL (reference sequence).

The chain couples TRBV9 to TRBJ1-5, with D possibly matching TRBD1 (5 bases). V was trimmed by 3 bases and J by 2 bases, leaving 9 bases between them. The CDR3 spans 14 residues. Germline CDR1 SGDLS, CDR2 YYNGEE. The CDR3 protein is CASSGWGGNQPQHF. CDR3 nucleotide sequence: TGTGCCAGCAGCGGATGGGGCGGCAATCAGCCCCAGCATTTT.

The CDR3 here is CASSPRHNTEAFF. The CDR3 DNA reads TGTGCCAGCAGCCCAAGACACAACACTGAAGCTTTCTTT. The V and J genes are TRBV7-2 and TRBJ1-1; D is uncertain. The CDR3 has 13 amino acids. CDR1 and CDR2 (germline): SGHTA, FQGNSA. V lost 5 bases and J lost 2, with 9 bases in between.

This clone turned up a few times. This sequence joins TRBV24-1 and TRBJ1-5; D is perhaps TRBD1 (6 bases). Germline CDR1 reads KGHDR; CDR2 reads SFDVKD. Trimming shortened V by 5 bases and J by 3 bases, and 16 bases separated the two germline ends. The CDR3 consists of 16 residues. The CDR3 region is CATSVSGAEDNQPQHF. DNA for the CDR3: TGTGCCACCAGTGTTTCAGGGGCCGAAGACAATCAGCCCCAGCATTTT.

The rearrangement uses TRBV4-1 and TRBJ2-7, with 7 positions matching TRBD1. Losses at the gene ends were 1 base for V and 3 bases for J; bases not matched to a gene: 3. The germline gives CDR1 MGHRA, CDR2 YSYEKL. This CDR3 spans 14 amino acids. CDR3 protein: CASSQAAGGYEQYF. The CDR3 DNA follows: TGCGCCAGCAGCCAAGCTGCAGGGGGCTACGAGCAGTACTTC.

This sequence joins TRBV29-1 and TRBJ1-2, with D unresolved. The CDR3 extends over 11 amino acids. V was clipped by 8 bases and J by 5 bases, with 12 bases between them. Germline CDR1 SQVTM, CDR2 ANQGSEA. The CDR3, as DNA: TGCAGCCTTGGTCGGGGATATGGCTACACCTTC. Translation gives CSLGRGYGYTF.

This chain links TRBV30 with TRBJ1-1, with D hard to call. The V gene's germline CDR1 is GTSNPN and CDR2 SVGIG (reference sequence). The CDR3 runs 14 residues. V lost 4 bases and J 0 bases, leaving 12 bases between the germline ends. The CDR3 is CAWTRDTLNTEAFF. CDR3 nucleotide sequence: TGTGCCTGGACCCGTGACACACTGAACACTGAAGCTTTCTTT.

The chain joins TRBV24-1 to TRBJ1-5; 7 bases line up with TRBD1. V was clipped by 5 bases and J by 6 bases; unmatched bases: 3. The CDR3 has 13 amino acids. From germline, CDR1 is KGHDR and CDR2 SFDVKD. The CDR3 DNA is TGTGCCACCAGTGCGACAGGGAGTCAGCCCCAGCATTTT. Translated: CATSATGSQPQHF.

The gene calls are TRBV7-5 and TRBJ2-5; the table calls TRBD2, which could not be checked here. TRBV7-5 is listed as a pseudogene. CDR3 size: 15 residues. The CDR3, as DNA: TGTGCCAGAAGCTTAGAAAGCCCGACTAGTGTGACCCAGTACTTC. This sequence encodes CARSLESPTSVTQYF.

The chain carries TRBV4-2 and TRBJ1-4, with a possible D match to TRBD1 (6 bases). This CDR3 has 14 amino acids. Germline lookup yields CDR1 LGHNA and CDR2 YNFKEQ. Trimming shortened V by 4 bases and J by 7 bases, and 13 bases separated the two germline ends. CDR3: CASSLQGSGEKLFF. The CDR3 bases are TGTGCCAGCAGCCTACAGGGATCGGGTGAAAAACTGTTTTTT.

This chain links TRBV10-3 with TRBJ2-1; no definite D call. Germline values: CDR1 ENHRY, CDR2 SYGVKD. The CDR3 extends over 17 amino acids. V shed 4 bases and J shed 3 bases, with 19 bases lying between them. The CDR3 region is CAISGEYRLGNYNEQFF. The CDR3 coding sequence is TGTGCCATCAGTGGAGAATACCGGTTGGGCAACTACAATGAGCAGTTCTTC.

CDR3 sequence reads: CASSPPFSTDDNEKLFF. The DNA of the CDR3 is TGTGCCAGCTCACCACCGTTTTCGACAGATGATAATGAAAAACTGTTTTTT. The genes are TRBV18 and TRBJ1-4; possibly TRBD1 for D (5 bases). CDR1 and CDR2 from the germline V gene are KGHSH and LQKENI. The V gene lost 0 bases and the J gene lost 4 bases, with 15 bases spanning the gap. The CDR3 is 17 residues long.

The J gene is TRBJ2-5, the V gene TRBV18, with 8 bases identical to TRBD2. CDR3 length: 16 residues. J gave up 0 bases and V 1 base, and 4 bases lay outside the gene matches. Germline-derived CDR1 and CDR2 are KGHSH and LQKENI. DNA for the CDR3: TGTGCCAGCTCACCACAGGTAGCGGGATACCAAGAGACCCAGTACTTC. Translated: CASSPQVAGYQETQYF.